This T cell receptor beta chain was captured in a study of CD8+ T cells in alopecia areata. Regarding the study as a whole: Clonality was higher in lesional than normal scalp, especially in alopecia totalis/universalis. Sequences from scalp samples also cover resident alphabeta T cells of normal skin.

On this clone: No antigen is known for it.

Germline V gene sequence: CDR1 SGDLS, CDR2 YYNGEE. This CDR3 comprises 13 residues. With 0 bases removed from V and 15 bases from J, the gap between germline ends came to 16 bases. Extracted RNA was reverse transcribed, and the resulting cDNA served as sequencing template. TCRdb keeps only in-frame clones here, not all; method: immunoSEQ multiplex PCR. Of about 110,000 clones in the sample, approximately 50% were seen once. Researchers took lesional scalp punch biopsies and peripheral blood from people who were alopecia areata patients. V gene TRBV9 combines with J gene TRBJ2-1, with D tentatively TRBD2 (6 bases). Sequences were obtained from NKG2D-low CD8+ T cells sorted from blood. The receptor comes from a human donor with alopecia areata. The CDR3 DNA is TGTGCCAGCAGCGTAGATGGTCTAGCGAATCCGTTCTTC. Translation: CASSVDGLANPFF.